A single TCR beta chain is shown here with its context. What it binds is unknown. This sample was taken from a study of response to subunit inactivated influenza vaccine. CDR1 and CDR2 (germline): SNHLY, FYNNEI. This CDR3 comprises 14 residues. V was clipped by 7 bases and J by 5 bases; unmatched bases: 8. Study-wide results and caveats: The authors suggested that few new T cells are recruited per seasonal influenza vaccination.

Using its own MiXCR run on the RT-PCR reads, TCRdb lists one record per CDR3 protein. The sample lists about 700,000 distinct CDR3 sequences, more than 15% occurring once. The sequencing here drew on PBMCs from blood, taken roughly 12 days after vaccination. The chain links TRBV2 to TRBJ2-3; 8 nucleotides match TRBD1. This TCR derives from a man aged 45-65 years who received an inactivated influenza vaccine. The CDR3 region has the DNA TGTGCCAGCATCCAGGACAGGGCCCAAGATACGCAGTATTTT. Its protein product is CASIQDRAQDTQYF.